Detailed here is one T cell receptor beta chain. Its antigen is not identified. The source of the sample is a study of OX40 agonist ivuxolimab in advanced cancers. Study-level information: The dose-escalation cohort had hepatocellular carcinoma, melanoma, renal cell or head and neck cancer.

At baseline, cycle 4 day 1, and cycle 7 day 1, blood was sampled. CDR3 length: 18 amino acids. J lost 3 bases, V lost 3 bases, and 8 bases had no gene match. Germline V lookup: CDR1 SEHNR, CDR2 FQNEAQ (reference sequence). General study results and limits: Fewer expanded clones were found on average in CD4+ than in CD8+ T cells. Low normalized clonal expansion also occurred in some nonresponding patients.

The method was immunoSEQ multiplex PCR; TCRdb's version includes in-frame clones alone and lacks a portion of them. Counted here are fewer than 100,000 clones, around 85% occurring once; the ten biggest clones make up approximately 0.54%. The genes are TRBV7-9 and TRBJ2-6; the match to TRBD1 covers 10 bases. The origin of this receptor is an adult with an advanced solid tumor such as melanoma, head and neck, liver or kidney cancer. The material sequenced was CD4+ or CD8+ T cells sorted from blood, taken in a trial of the OX40 agonist ivuxolimab. CDR3 in amino acids: CASSLDRGSFNGANVLTF. DNA of the CDR3: TGTGCCAGCAGCTTGGACAGGGGGTCGTTCAATGGGGCCAACGTCCTGACTTTC.